Shown below are 17 T cell receptor beta chains from a single sample sequenced in a study. TCRdb re-derived calls from the 5' RACE reads in MiXCR, one entry per CDR3 protein. Of around 50,000 distinct CDR3 sequences in the sample, 26% were seen once. Treg sorting used a CD4+CD25+CD127-/low gate. The specimen was tumor-infiltrating Tregs sorted from the breast tumor. The source of these receptors is a female donor with breast cancer.

This clonotype has a handful of counts. The J gene is TRBJ1-1, the V gene TRBV12-3 or TRBV12-4; D is perhaps TRBD1 (5 bases). The CDR3 spans 13 residues. The V end lost 7 bases, the J end lost 6 bases, and 15 bases lay between the germline ends. CDR3 residues: CASTAPGISEAFF. CDR3 bases: TGTGCCAGCACAGCCCCAGGGATCTCTGAAGCTTTCTTT.

This clonotype was detected many times. The chain couples TRBV7-2 to TRBJ1-2; D ambiguous. Germline V CDR1 and CDR2: SGHTA, FQGNSA. The CDR3 consists of 13 residues. The ends were cut back, 0 bases at V and 8 bases at J, with 10 bases in the middle. CDR3 coding DNA: TGTGCCAGCAGCTTAGCCAGAGATCTAGGCTACACCTTC. As protein: CASSLARDLGYTF.

Many counts were recorded for this clonotype. This chain joins TRBV7-2 and TRBJ1-1; D gene ambiguous. The germline V gene encodes CDR1 SGHTA and CDR2 FQGNSA. V was cut by 1 base and J by 8 bases, with 11 bases left in between. The CDR3 runs to 13 residues. The CDR3, as DNA: TGTGCCAGCAGCTTAGATCCGGTAAAAGAAGCTTTCTTT. This sequence encodes CASSLDPVKEAFF.

The V call is TRBV20-1, the J call TRBJ1-3; D not certain. Trimming shortened V by 4 bases and J by 0 bases, and 16 bases separated the two germline ends. The CDR3 has 16 residues. The germline CDR1 and CDR2 sequences are DFQATT and SNEGSKA (reference sequence). CDR3 nucleotides: TGCAGTGCTAAGATGCCGAGGGCGAGCTCTGGAAACACCATATATTTT. It is translated as CSAKMPRASSGNTIYF.

The sample holds one count of this clonotype. Relative to the germline gene, one junction end is altered; a read error may explain this. The chain carries TRBV7-9 and TRBJ1-2; perhaps TRBD1 as D (5 bases). Germline lookup yields CDR1 SEHNR and CDR2 FQNEAQ (reference sequence). The CDR3 extends over 15 amino acids. As DNA, the CDR3 is TGTGCCGGCAGCTTAGCGGGACCCAGTAACTATGGCTACACCTTC. Amino acids: CAGSLAGPSNYGYTF.

There are a few counts of this clonotype. The V and J genes are TRBV6-1 and TRBJ2-5; possibly TRBD1 for D (5 bases). The V gene lost 5 bases and the J gene lost 0 bases, with 16 bases spanning the gap. The CDR3 is 16 residues long. The germline CDR1 and CDR2 sequences are MNHNS and SASEGT. CDR3 in amino acids: CASSYQGLANQETQYF. The CDR3 nucleotides read TGTGCCAGCAGTTATCAGGGTTTGGCAAACCAAGAGACCCAGTACTTC.

The V gene is TRBV5-1, the J gene TRBJ2-2; a possible D gene is TRBD2 (5 bases). Germline loops: CDR1 SGHRS, CDR2 YFSETQ. This CDR3 spans 16 amino acids. V lost 0 bases, J lost 6 bases, and 15 bases lay in between. In nucleotides, the CDR3 is TGCGCCAGCAGCTTGGAGCCCGGAGGAGGAGCCGGGGAGCTGTTTTTT. This translates into CASSLEPGGGAGELFF. The full variable domain, rest sourced from reference TRBV5-1 and TRBJ2-2, is KAGVTQTPRYLIKTRGQQVTLSCSPISGHRSVSWYQQTPGQGLQFLFEYFSETQRNKGNFPGRFSGRQFSNSRSEMNVSTLELGDSALYLCASSLEPGGGAGELFFGEGSRLTVL.

This clonotype appeared a few times. A clone one base away is much larger, so this may be a read error. The rearrangement uses TRBV12-3 or TRBV12-4 and TRBJ1-1; D is unresolved. The length of the CDR3 is 13 residues. The CDR3 sequence is CASSLIENTDAFF. CDR3 nucleotide sequence: TGTGCCAGCAGTTTAATCGAGAACACTGATGCTTTCTTT.

There are a few counts of this clonotype. A much larger clone is a single base away; this may be a read error. The chain couples TRBV20-1 to TRBJ2-7; the D call may be TRBD1 or TRBD2 (5 bases each). Germline V gives CDR1 DFQATT, CDR2 SNEGSKA (reference sequence). This CDR3 has 14 amino acids. Here the CDR3 DNA reads TGCGGTGCTAGATCCCGGGACCGGGTATATGAGCAGTACTTC. This encodes CGARSRDRVYEQYF.

The V and J genes are TRBV20-1 and TRBJ2-6, with a tentative D call TRBD1 (5 bases). The germline V gene has CDR1 DFQATT and CDR2 SNEGSKA (reference sequence). This CDR3 is built from 16 residues. The V gene lost 4 bases and the J gene lost 2 bases, with 15 bases spanning the gap. The CDR3 here is CSATSRGNAGANVLTF. The CDR3 DNA is TGCAGTGCTACTTCAAGGGGAAACGCTGGGGCCAACGTCCTGACTTTC.

The J gene is TRBJ2-1, the V gene TRBV7-2, with 7 bases that match TRBD2. Trimming at V came to 0 bases and at J to 3 bases, leaving 2 bases not matched to a gene. Germline CDR1 SGHTA, CDR2 FQGNSA. CDR3 length: 15 residues. The DNA of the CDR3 is TGTGCCAGCAGCTTAGCTAGCGGGTACTACAATGAGCAGTTCTTC. Residues: CASSLASGYYNEQFF.

This clonotype was counted at least ten times. The gene calls are TRBV9 and TRBJ2-2, with D possibly being TRBD1 or TRBD2 (5 bases each). The CDR3 runs 15 residues. The ends were cut back, 4 bases at V and 4 bases at J, with 14 bases in the middle. The germline V gene has CDR1 SGDLS and CDR2 YYNGEE. The CDR3 DNA is TGTGCCAGCAGCTCATCTGGGACGTTCACCGGGGAGCTGTTTTTT. Its protein is CASSSSGTFTGELFF.

The V and J genes are TRBV5-1 and TRBJ2-2, with 12 bases that match TRBD2. With 0 bases clipped from V and 4 bases from J, the junction kept 7 bases outside the gene matches. Germline values: CDR1 SGHRS, CDR2 YFSETQ. This CDR3 contains 18 residues. CDR3 coding DNA: TGCGCCAGCAGCTTGGATGGGGGACTAGCGGGCCCCACCGGGGAGCTGTTTTTT. Translating gives CASSLDGGLAGPTGELFF.

This clonotype was picked up many times. The rearrangement joins TRBV5-1 to TRBJ2-5; 11 nucleotides match TRBD2. The CDR3 has 16 amino acids. Trimming at V came to 4 bases and at J to 5 bases, leaving 10 bases not matched to a gene. Germline assignment: CDR1 SGHRS and CDR2 YFSETQ. The DNA of the CDR3 is TGCGCCAGCAGCGGGGTAGCGGGAGGGGTCGCGGAGACCCAGTACTTC. Translated: CASSGVAGGVAETQYF.

The chain is built from TRBV5-1 and TRBJ2-5; 8 bases map to TRBD1. Germline CDR1 and CDR2: SGHRS and YFSETQ. This CDR3 is 15 amino acids long. V lost 0 bases and J lost 5; bases outside the gene matches: 6. The CDR3 DNA sequence: TGCGCCAGCAGCTTGGCAGGGGGCTCTATGGAGACCCAGTACTTC. Encoded protein: CASSLAGGSMETQYF.

This clonotype was recorded many times. V gene TRBV7-2 combines with J gene TRBJ2-4; possible D gene TRBD1, 7 bases. CDR1 is SGHTA, CDR2 FQGNSA, per germline. V was clipped by 1 base and J by 6 bases, with 13 bases between them. The CDR3 consists of 15 residues. CDR3 residues: CASSLVAGGGNIQYF. The CDR3 nucleotides are TGTGCCAGCAGCTTAGTGGCAGGGGGAGGAAACATTCAGTACTTC.

This clonotype was seen at least ten times. The chain combines TRBV7-2 with TRBJ1-1; no firm D call. V shed 1 base and J shed 1 base, with 7 bases lying between them. Germline lookup yields CDR1 SGHTA and CDR2 FQGNSA. CDR3 size: 14 residues. CDR3 DNA sequence: TGTGCCAGCAGCTTAGTTATATGGAACACTGAAGCTTTCTTT. Translating gives CASSLVIWNTEAFF.